The 6 T cell receptor beta chains listed next were all sequenced from one sample in a study of T-cell reconstitution after alpha-beta-depleted transplantation in children. Unique molecular identifiers were incorporated into the prepared TCRbeta library. TCRdb ran MiXCR on the PCR reads and lists one entry per CDR3 protein. Among around 680,000 distinct CDR3 sequences, around 16% were seen once, and the ten largest hold over 0.95%. The sample in question was PBMCs from the stem cell graft donor, obtained from the stem cell graft. The receptors originated from a human donor who donated a stem cell graft to a child with acute myeloid leukemia.

Many counts were recorded for this clonotype. The rearrangement links TRBV20-1 to TRBJ1-2; D is perhaps TRBD1 (6 bases). The CDR3 spans 17 residues. CDR1 is DFQATT, CDR2 SNEGSKA, per germline (reference sequence). The CDR3 reads CSYGPQGQGSNNYGYTF. DNA for the CDR3: TGCAGCTATGGACCGCAGGGACAAGGCAGCAATAACTATGGCTACACCTTC.

This clonotype was detected ten times or more. V gene TRBV5-1 combines with J gene TRBJ1-1, with D unclear. Trimming left V 0 bases short and J 4 bases short, with 10 bases between. Germline loops: CDR1 SGHRS, CDR2 YFSETQ. CDR3 length: 14 amino acids. CDR3 sequence: CASSLDGVGTEAFF. CDR3 coding DNA: TGCGCCAGCAGCTTGGATGGGGTTGGCACTGAAGCTTTCTTT.

V gene TRBV5-1 combines with J gene TRBJ1-2, with 7 bases that match TRBD1. The length of the CDR3 is 16 residues. V lost 0 bases and J lost 0; bases outside the gene matches: 5. From germline, CDR1 is SGHRS and CDR2 YFSETQ. The CDR3 loop reads CASSLGDRESNYGYTF. In DNA form, the CDR3 reads TGCGCCAGCAGCTTGGGAGACAGGGAATCTAACTATGGCTACACCTTC.

The CDR3 spells CASSSNRGIGNTIYF. The CDR3, as DNA: TGTGCCAGCAGCAGCAACAGGGGGATTGGAAACACCATATATTTT. This chain uses TRBV7-9 with TRBJ1-3; 8 bases align to TRBD1. The CDR3 consists of 15 residues. Germline assignment: CDR1 SEHNR and CDR2 FQNEAQ (reference sequence). After removal of 5 bases from V and 3 bases from J, the junction contained 6 bases not matched to a gene.

This clonotype occurred a few times. J is TRBJ1-6 and V is TRBV9; unclear D gene. Per the germline V gene, CDR1 is SGDLS and CDR2 is YYNGEE. V was cut by 0 bases and J by 9 bases, with 13 bases left in between. The CDR3 extends over 15 amino acids. The CDR3 reads CASSVGLSTGSPLHF. The CDR3 region has the DNA TGTGCCAGCAGCGTAGGTCTTTCGACGGGTTCACCCCTCCACTTT.

This clonotype was counted ten times or more. This rearrangement joins TRBV20-1 to TRBJ2-1; TRBD2 aligns across 12 bases. The CDR3 runs 15 residues. The junction had 4 bases not matched to a gene; V was cut back by 3 bases and J by 4 bases. The V gene's germline CDR1 is DFQATT and CDR2 SNEGSKA (reference sequence). The CDR3 DNA follows: TGCAGTGCTAGGGTCACTAGCGGGGGGTACAATGAGCAGTTCTTC. Its protein product is CSARVTSGGYNEQFF.